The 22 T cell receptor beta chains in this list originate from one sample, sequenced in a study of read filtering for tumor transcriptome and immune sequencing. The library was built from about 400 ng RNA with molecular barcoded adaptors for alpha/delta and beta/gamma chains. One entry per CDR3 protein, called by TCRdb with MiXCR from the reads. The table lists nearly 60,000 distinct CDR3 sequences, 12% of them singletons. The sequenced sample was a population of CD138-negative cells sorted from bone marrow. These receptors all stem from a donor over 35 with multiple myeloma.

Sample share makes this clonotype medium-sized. The CDR3 is CASSLGTGVRNEQFF. The CDR3 DNA follows: TGTGCCAGCAGCTTGGGGACAGGGGTCCGCAATGAGCAGTTCTTC. The chain combines TRBV5-4 with TRBJ2-1; 9 bases are shared with TRBD1. Trimming at V came to 0 bases and at J to 6 bases, leaving 4 bases not matched to a gene. This CDR3 has 15 amino acids. Germline V lookup: CDR1 SGHNT, CDR2 YYREEE (reference sequence).

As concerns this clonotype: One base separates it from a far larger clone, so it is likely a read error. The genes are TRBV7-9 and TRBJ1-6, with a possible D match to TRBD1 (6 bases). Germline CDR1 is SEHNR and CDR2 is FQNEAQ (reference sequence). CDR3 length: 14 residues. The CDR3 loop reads CASTGQFYNSPLLF. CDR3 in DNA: TGTGCCAGCACCGGACAGTTTTATAATTCACCCCTCCTCTTT.

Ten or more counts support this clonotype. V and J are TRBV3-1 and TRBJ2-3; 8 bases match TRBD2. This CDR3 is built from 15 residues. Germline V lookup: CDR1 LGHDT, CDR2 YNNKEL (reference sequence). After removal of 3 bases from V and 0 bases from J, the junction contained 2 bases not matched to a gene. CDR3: CASSQVAGSTDTQYF. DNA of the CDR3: TGTGCCAGCAGCCAGGTAGCGGGGAGCACAGATACGCAGTATTTT.

The CDR3 sequence: CASSSQAWGSYNEQFF. The CDR3 coding sequence is TGTGCCAGCAGCTCACAGGCCTGGGGTTCCTACAATGAGCAGTTCTTC. The chain combines TRBV11-2 with TRBJ2-1; weak D call: TRBD1 (5 bases). Germline CDR1 is SGHAT and CDR2 is FQNNGV. The V gene lost 4 bases and the J gene lost 1 base, with 14 bases spanning the gap. CDR3 length: 16 residues.

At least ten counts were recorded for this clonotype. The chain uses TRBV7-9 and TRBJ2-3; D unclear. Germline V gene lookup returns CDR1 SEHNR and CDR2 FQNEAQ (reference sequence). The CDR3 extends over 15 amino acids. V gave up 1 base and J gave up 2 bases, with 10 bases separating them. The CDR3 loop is CASSLVPGFTDTQYF. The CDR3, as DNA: TGTGCCAGCAGCTTAGTTCCGGGTTTCACAGATACGCAGTATTTT.

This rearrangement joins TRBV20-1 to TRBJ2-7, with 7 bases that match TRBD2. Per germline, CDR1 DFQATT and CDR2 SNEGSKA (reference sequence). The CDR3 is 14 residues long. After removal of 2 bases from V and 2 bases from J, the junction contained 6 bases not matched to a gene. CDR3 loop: CSARTGGNPYEQYF. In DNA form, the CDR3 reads TGCAGTGCTAGAACCGGGGGGAACCCCTACGAGCAGTACTTC.

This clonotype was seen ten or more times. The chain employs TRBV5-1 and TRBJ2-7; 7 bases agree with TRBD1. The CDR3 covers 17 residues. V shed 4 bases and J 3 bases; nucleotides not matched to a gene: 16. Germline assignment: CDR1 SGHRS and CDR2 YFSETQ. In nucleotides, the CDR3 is TGCGCCAGCAGCCGATTCTTGACAGGGCGTGGGATCTACGAGCAGTACTTC. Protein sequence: CASSRFLTGRGIYEQYF. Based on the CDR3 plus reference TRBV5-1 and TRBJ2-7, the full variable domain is KAGVTQTPRYLIKTRGQQVTLSCSPISGHRSVSWYQQTPGQGLQFLFEYFSETQRNKGNFPGRFSGRQFSNSRSEMNVSTLELGDSALYLCASSRFLTGRGIYEQYFGPGTRLTVT.

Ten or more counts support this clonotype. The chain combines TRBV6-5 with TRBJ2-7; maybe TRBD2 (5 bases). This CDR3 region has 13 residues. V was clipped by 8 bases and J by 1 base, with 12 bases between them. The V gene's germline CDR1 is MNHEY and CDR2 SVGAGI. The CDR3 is CASGRGISYEQYF. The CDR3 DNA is TGTGCCAGCGGTCGAGGGATTTCCTACGAGCAGTACTTC.

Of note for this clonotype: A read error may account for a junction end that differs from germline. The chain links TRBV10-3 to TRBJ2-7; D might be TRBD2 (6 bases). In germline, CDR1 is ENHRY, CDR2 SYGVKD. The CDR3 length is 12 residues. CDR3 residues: CATGTGAYEQYF. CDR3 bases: TGCGCCACTGGGACGGGAGCCTACGAGCAGTACTTC.

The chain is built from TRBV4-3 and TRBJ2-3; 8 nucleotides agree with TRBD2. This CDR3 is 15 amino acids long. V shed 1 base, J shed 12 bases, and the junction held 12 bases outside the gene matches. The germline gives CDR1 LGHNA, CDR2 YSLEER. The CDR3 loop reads CASSQVGGRGATQYF. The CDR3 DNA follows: TGCGCCAGCAGCCAAGTCGGGGGGCGGGGGGCTACTCAGTATTTT.

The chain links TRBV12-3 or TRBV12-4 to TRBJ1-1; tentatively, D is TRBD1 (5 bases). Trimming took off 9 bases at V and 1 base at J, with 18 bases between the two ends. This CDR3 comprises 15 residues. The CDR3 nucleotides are TGTGCCAGTAGGCCCTCAGGGTTGGGGAACACTGAAGCTTTCTTT. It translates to CASRPSGLGNTEAFF.

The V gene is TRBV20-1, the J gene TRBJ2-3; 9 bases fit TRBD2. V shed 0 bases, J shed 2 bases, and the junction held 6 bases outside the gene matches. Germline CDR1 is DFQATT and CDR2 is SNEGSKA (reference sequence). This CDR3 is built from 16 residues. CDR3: CSARDPLAGLTDTQYF. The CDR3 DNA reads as TGCAGTGCTAGAGATCCCCTAGCGGGGCTCACAGATACGCAGTATTTT.

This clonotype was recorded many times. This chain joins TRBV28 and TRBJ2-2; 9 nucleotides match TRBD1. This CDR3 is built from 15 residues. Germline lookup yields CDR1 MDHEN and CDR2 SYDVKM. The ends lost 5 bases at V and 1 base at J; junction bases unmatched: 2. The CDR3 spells CASSMGQGNTGELFF. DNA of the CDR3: TGTGCCAGCAGTATGGGACAGGGGAACACCGGGGAGCTGTTTTTT.

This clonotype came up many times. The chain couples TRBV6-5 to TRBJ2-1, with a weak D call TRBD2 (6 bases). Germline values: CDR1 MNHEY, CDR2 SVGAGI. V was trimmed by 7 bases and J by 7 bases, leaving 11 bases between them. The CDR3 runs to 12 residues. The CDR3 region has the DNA TGTGCCAGCAATGGGGGGACGAATGAGCAGTTCTTC. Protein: CASNGGTNEQFF.

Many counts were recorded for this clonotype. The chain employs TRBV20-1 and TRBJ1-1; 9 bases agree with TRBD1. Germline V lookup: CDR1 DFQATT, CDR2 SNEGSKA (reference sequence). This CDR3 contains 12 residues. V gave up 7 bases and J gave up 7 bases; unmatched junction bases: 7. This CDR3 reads CSVPGQGFEAFF. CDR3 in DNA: TGCAGTGTTCCGGGACAGGGCTTTGAAGCTTTCTTT.

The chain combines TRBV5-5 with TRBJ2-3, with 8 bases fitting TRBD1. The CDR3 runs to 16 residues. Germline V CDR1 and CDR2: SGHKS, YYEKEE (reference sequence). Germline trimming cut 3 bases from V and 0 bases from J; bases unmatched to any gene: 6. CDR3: CASSSPTGVSTDTQYF. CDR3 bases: TGTGCCAGCAGCTCCCCGACAGGGGTTAGCACAGATACGCAGTATTTT.

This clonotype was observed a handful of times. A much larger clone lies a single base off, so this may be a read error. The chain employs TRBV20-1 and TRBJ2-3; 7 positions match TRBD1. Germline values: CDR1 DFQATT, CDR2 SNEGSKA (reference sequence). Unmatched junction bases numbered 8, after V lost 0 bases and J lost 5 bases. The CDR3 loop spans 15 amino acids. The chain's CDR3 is CSARDRRQGIDTQYF. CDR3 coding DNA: TGCAGTGCTAGAGATAGGAGACAGGGCATAGATACGCAGTATTTT.

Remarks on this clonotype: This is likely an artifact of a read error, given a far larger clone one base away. CDR3 bases: TGTGCCAGCGGCTTACTGACAGGGGATTACAATGAGCAGTTCTTC. The encoded protein is CASGLLTGDYNEQFF. V gene TRBV7-2 combines with J gene TRBJ2-1; 8 nucleotides match TRBD1. The CDR3 sequence is 15 residues long. Germline loops: CDR1 SGHTA, CDR2 FQGNSA. The full variable domain, completed using reference TRBV7-2 and TRBJ2-1, is GAGVSQSPSNKVTEKGKDVELRCDPISGHTALYWYRQSLGQGLEFLIYFQGNSAPDKSGLPSDRFSAERTGGSVSTLTIQRTQQEDSAVYLCASGLLTGDYNEQFFGPGTRLTVL.

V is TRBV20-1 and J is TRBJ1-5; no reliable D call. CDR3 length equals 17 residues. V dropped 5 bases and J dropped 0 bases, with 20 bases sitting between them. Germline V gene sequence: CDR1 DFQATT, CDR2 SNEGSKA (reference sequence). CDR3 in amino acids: CSAEDPRTGCSNQPQHF. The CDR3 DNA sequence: TGCAGTGCTGAGGATCCACGGACGGGATGTAGCAATCAGCCCCAGCATTTT.

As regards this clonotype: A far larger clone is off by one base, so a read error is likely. For the CDR3, the DNA is TGTGCCAGCAGCTTGGGGGGCAGTTATAACGCAGATACGCAGTATTTT. Residues: CASSLGGSYNADTQYF. This chain uses TRBV5-4 with TRBJ1-4, with a weak D call TRBD1 (5 bases). The DNA end lines up better with TRBJ2-3; the J call may be wrong. The CDR3 contains 16 residues. Germline CDR1 SGHNT, CDR2 YYREEE (reference sequence).

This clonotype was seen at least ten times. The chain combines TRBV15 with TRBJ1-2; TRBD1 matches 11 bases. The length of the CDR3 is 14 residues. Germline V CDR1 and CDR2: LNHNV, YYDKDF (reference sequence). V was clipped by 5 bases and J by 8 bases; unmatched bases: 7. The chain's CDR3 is CATSGGQGVDGYTF. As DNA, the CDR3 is TGTGCCACCAGCGGGGGACAGGGGGTGGACGGCTACACCTTC. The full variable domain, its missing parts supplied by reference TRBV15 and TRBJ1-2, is DAMVIQNPRYQVTQFGKPVTLSCSQTLNHNVMYWYQQKSSQAPKLLFHYYDKDFNNEADTPDNFQSRRPNTSFCFLDIRSPGLGDTAMYLCATSGGQGVDGYTFGSGTRLTVV.

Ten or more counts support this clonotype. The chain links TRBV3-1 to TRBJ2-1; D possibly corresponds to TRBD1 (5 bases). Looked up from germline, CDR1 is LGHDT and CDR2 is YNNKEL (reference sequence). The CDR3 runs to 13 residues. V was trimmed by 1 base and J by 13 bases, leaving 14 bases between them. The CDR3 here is CASSQVRATLQFF. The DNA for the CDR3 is TGTGCCAGCAGCCAAGTCAGGGCCACCCTACAGTTCTTC.